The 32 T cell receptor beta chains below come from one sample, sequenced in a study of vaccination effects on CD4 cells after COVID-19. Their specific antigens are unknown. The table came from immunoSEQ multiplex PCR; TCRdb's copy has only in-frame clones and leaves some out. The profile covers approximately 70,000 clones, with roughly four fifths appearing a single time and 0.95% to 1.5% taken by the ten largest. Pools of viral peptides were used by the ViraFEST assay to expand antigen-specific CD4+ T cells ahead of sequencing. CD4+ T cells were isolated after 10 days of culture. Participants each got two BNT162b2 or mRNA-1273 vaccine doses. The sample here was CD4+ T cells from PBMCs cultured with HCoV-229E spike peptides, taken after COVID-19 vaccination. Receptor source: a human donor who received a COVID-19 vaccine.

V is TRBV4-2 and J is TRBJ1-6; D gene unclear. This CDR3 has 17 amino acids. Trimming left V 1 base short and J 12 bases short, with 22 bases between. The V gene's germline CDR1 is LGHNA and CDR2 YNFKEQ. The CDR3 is CASSQAARIAGAKPLHF. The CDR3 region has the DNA TGTGCCAGCAGCCAAGCTGCCCGAATCGCCGGCGCGAAACCCCTCCACTTT.

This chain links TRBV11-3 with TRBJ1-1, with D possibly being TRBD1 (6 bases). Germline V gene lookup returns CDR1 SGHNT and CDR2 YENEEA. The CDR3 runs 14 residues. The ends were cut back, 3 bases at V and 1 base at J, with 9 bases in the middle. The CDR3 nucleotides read TGTGCCAGCAGCTTGGGGGGCAAGAACACTGAAGCTTTCTTT. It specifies CASSLGGKNTEAFF.

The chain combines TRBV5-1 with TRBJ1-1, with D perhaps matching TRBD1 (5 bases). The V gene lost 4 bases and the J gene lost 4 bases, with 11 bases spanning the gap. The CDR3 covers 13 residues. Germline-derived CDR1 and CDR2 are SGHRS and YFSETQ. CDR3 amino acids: CASSGTRGTEAFF. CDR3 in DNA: TGCGCCAGCAGCGGAACAAGGGGCACTGAAGCTTTCTTT.

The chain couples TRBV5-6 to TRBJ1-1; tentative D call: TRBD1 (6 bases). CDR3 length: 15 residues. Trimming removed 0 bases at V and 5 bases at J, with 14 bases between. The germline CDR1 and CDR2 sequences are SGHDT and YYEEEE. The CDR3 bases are TGTGCCAGCAGCTTGGGTGACAGGAAACAAACTGAAGCTTTCTTT. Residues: CASSLGDRKQTEAFF.

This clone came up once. As DNA, the CDR3 is TGTGCCAGCAGCCATAATTATGAAGCTTTCTTT. Its translation: CASSHNYEAFF. This rearrangement joins TRBV3-1 (or the pseudogene TRBV3-2) to TRBJ1-1; no firm D call. Trimming removed 3 bases at V and 7 bases at J, with 6 bases between. The CDR3 has 11 amino acids. Germline V gives CDR1 LGHDT, CDR2 YNNKEL (reference sequence).

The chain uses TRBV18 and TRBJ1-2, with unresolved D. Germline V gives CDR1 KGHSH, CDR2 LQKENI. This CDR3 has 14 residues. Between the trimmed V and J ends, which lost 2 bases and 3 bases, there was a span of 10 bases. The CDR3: CASSPGPAHYGYTF. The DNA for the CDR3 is TGTGCCAGCTCACCAGGGCCGGCGCACTATGGCTACACCTTC.

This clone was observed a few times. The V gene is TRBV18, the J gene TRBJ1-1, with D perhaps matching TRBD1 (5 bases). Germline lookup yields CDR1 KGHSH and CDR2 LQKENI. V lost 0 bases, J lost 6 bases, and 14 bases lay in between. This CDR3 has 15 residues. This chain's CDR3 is CASSPPQESGAEAFF. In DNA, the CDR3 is TGTGCCAGCTCACCACCACAGGAGTCAGGAGCTGAAGCTTTCTTT.

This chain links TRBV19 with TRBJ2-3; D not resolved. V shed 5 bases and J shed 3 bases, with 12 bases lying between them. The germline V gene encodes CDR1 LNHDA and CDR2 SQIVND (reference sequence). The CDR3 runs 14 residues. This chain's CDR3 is CASSPGRATDTQYF. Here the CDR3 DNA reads TGTGCCAGTAGTCCCGGACGGGCTACAGATACGCAGTATTTT.

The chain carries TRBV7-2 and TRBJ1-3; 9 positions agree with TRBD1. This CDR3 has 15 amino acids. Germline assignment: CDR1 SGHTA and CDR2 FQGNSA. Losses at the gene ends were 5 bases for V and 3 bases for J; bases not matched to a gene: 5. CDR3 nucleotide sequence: TGTGCCAGCAGCCGGAACAGGGGGCTTGGAAACACCATATATTTT. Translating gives CASSRNRGLGNTIYF.

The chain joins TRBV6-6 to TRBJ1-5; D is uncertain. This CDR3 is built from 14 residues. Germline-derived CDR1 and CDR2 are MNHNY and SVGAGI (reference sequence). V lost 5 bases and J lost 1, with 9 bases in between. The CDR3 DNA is TGTGCCAGCAGTGGGGAGGGAAGCAATCAGCCCCAGCATTTT. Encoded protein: CASSGEGSNQPQHF.

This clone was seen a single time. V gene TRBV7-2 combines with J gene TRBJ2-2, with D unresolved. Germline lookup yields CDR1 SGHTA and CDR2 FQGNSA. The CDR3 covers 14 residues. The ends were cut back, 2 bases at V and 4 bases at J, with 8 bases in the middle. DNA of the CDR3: TGTGCCAGCAGCTTAAAACTGGGCACCGGGGAGCTGTTTTTT. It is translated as CASSLKLGTGELFF.

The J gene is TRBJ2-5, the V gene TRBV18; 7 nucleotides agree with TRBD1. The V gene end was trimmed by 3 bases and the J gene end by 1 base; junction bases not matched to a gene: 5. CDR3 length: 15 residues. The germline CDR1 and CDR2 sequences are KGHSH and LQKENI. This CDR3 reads CASSPGQPRQETQYF. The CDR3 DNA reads TGTGCCAGCTCACCGGGACAGCCTCGCCAAGAGACCCAGTACTTC.

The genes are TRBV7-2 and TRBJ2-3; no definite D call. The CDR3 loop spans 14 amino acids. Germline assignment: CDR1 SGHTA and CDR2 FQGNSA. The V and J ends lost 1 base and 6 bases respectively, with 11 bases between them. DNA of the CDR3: TGTGCCAGCAGCTTAGTTTCCCGGACGGATACGCAGTATTTT. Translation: CASSLVSRTDTQYF.

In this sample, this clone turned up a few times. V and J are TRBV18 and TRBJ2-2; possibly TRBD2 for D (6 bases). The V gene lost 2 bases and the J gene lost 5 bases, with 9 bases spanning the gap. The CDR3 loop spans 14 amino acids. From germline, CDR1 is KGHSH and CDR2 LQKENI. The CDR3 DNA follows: TGTGCCAGCTCACCAAGCCGGGGGACCGGGGAGCTGTTTTTT. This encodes CASSPSRGTGELFF.

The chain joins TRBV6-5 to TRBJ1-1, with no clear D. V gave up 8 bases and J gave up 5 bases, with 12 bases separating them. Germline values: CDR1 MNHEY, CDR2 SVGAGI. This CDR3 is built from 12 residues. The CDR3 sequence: CASGIPGTEAFF. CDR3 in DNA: TGTGCCAGCGGGATCCCGGGGACTGAAGCTTTCTTT.

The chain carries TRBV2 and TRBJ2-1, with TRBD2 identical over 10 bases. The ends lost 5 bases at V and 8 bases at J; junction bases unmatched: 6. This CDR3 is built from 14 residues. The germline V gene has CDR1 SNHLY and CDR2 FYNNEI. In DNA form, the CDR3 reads TGTGCCAGCAGTATCGCTAGCGGGGGCGATGAGCAGTTCTTC. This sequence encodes CASSIASGGDEQFF. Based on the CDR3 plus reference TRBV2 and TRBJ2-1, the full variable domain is EPEVTQTPSHQVTQMGQEVILRCVPISNHLYFYWYRQILGQKVEFLVSFYNNEISEKSEIFDDQFSVERPDGSNFTLKIRSTKLEDSAMYFCASSIASGGDEQFFGPGTRLTVL.

The CDR3 region is CASSETDFNTEAFF. The CDR3 DNA reads TGTGCCAGCAGCGAGACGGACTTTAACACTGAAGCTTTCTTT. V usage is TRBV9 and J usage is TRBJ1-1; no clear D. With 3 bases removed from V and 2 bases from J, the gap between germline ends came to 11 bases. CDR3 length: 14 amino acids. The germline gives CDR1 SGDLS, CDR2 YYNGEE.

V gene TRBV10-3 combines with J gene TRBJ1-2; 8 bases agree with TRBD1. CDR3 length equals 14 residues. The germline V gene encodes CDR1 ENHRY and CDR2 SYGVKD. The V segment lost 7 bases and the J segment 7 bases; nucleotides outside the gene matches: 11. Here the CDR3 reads CAITGSGGRGGYTF. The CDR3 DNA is TGTGCCATCACGGGCTCAGGGGGCAGAGGTGGCTACACCTTC.

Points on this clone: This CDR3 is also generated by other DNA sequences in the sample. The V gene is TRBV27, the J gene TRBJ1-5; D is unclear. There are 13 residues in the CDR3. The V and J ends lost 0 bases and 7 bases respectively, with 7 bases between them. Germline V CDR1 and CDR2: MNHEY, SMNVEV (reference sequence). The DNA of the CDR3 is TGTGCCAGCAGTTTATCCGGCCGCCAGCCCCAGCATTTT. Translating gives CASSLSGRQPQHF.

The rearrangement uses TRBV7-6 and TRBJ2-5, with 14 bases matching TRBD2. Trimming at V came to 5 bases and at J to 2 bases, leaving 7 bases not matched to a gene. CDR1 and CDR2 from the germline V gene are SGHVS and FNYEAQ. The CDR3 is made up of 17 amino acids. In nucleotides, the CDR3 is TGTGCCAGCAGCCTAGGACTAGCGGGGGGCACACAAGAGACCCAGTACTTC. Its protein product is CASSLGLAGGTQETQYF.

The CDR3 sequence is CASSFRSTSHYGYTF. The CDR3 nucleotides read TGTGCCAGCAGTTTTAGGTCCACTTCACACTATGGCTACACCTTC. The chain employs TRBV28 and TRBJ1-2; D ambiguous. Germline CDR1 is MDHEN and CDR2 is SYDVKM. The CDR3 extends over 15 amino acids. Trimming left V 3 bases short and J 3 bases short, with 14 bases between.

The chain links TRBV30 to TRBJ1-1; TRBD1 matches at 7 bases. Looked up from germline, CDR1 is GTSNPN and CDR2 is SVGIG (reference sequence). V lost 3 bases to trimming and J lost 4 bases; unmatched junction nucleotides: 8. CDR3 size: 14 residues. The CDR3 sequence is CAWRDNRGSTEAFF. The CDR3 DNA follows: TGTGCCTGGAGGGACAACAGGGGAAGCACTGAAGCTTTCTTT. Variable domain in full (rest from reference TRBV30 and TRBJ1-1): SQTIHQWPATLVQPVGSPLSLECTVEGTSNPNLYWYRQAAGRGLQLLFYSVGIGQISSEVPQNLSASRPQDRQFILSSKKLLLSDSGFYLCAWRDNRGSTEAFFGQGTRLTVV.

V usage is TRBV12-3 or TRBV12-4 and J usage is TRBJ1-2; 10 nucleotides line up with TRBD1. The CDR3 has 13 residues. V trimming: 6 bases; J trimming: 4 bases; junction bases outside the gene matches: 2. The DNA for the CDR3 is TGTGCCAGCAGGACAGGGGGCTCCTATGGCTACACCTTC. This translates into CASRTGGSYGYTF.

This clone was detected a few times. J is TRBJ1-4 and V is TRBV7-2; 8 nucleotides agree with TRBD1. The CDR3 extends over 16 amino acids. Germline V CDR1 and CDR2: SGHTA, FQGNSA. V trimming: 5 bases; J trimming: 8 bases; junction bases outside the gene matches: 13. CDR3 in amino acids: CASSDALQGAIEKLFF. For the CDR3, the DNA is TGTGCCAGCAGCGATGCGCTCCAGGGGGCGATAGAAAAACTGTTTTTT. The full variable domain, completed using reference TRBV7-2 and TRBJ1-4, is GAGVSQSPSNKVTEKGKDVELRCDPISGHTALYWYRQSLGQGLEFLIYFQGNSAPDKSGLPSDRFSAERTGGSVSTLTIQRTQQEDSAVYLCASSDALQGAIEKLFFGSGTQLSVL.

The CDR3 protein is CASSTGQTVEGYGYTF. CDR3 coding DNA: TGCGCCAGCAGCACGGGACAGACGGTTGAGGGCTATGGCTACACCTTC. The chain uses TRBV5-1 and TRBJ1-2; 7 positions match TRBD1. Germline V gives CDR1 SGHRS, CDR2 YFSETQ. V shed 4 bases, J shed 4 bases, and the junction held 13 bases outside the gene matches. The CDR3 is 16 amino acids. Full variable domain (outside the CDR3, taken from reference TRBV5-1 and TRBJ1-2): KAGVTQTPRYLIKTRGQQVTLSCSPISGHRSVSWYQQTPGQGLQFLFEYFSETQRNKGNFPGRFSGRQFSNSRSEMNVSTLELGDSALYLCASSTGQTVEGYGYTFGSGTRLTVV.

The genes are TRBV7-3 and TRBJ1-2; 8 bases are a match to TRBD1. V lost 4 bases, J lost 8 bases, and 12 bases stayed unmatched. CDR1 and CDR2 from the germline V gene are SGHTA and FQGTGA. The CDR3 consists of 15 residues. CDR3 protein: CASSSQTGDTAGYTF. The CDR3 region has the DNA TGTGCCAGCAGCTCCCAGACAGGGGATACGGCCGGCTACACCTTC.

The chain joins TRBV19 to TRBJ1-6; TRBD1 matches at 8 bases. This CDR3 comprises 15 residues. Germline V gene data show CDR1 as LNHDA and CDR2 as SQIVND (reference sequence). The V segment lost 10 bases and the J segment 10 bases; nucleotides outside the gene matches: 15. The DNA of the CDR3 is TGTGCCACCTCGGACGCAGGACAGGGTACCTCACCCCTCCACTTT. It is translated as CATSDAGQGTSPLHF.

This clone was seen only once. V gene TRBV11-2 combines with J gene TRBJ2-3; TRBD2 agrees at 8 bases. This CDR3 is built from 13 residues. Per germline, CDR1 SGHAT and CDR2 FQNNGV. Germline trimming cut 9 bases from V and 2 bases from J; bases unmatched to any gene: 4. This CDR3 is CARTAGDTDTQYF. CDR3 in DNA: TGTGCCAGAACAGCGGGGGACACAGATACGCAGTATTTT.

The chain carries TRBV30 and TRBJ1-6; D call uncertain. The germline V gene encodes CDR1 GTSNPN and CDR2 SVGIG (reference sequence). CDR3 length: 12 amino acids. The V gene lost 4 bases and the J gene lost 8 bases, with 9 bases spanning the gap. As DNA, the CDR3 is TGTGCCTGGAATCACGGGTATTCACCCCTCCACTTT. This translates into CAWNHGYSPLHF.

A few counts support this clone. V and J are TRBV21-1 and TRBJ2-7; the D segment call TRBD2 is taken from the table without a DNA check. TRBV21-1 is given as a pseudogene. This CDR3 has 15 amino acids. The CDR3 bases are TGTGCCAGCAGCAAAGGAGCGGCGGAGACCTACGAGCAGTACGTC. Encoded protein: CASSKGAAETYEQYV.

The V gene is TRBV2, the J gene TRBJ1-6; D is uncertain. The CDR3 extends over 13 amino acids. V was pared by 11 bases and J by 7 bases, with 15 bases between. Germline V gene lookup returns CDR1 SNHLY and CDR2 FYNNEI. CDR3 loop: CAGEESPNSPLHF. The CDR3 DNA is TGTGCCGGAGAGGAAAGCCCGAATTCACCCCTCCACTTT.

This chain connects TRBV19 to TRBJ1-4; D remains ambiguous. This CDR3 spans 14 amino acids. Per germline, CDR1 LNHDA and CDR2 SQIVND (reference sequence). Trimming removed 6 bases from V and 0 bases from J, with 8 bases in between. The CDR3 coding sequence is TGTGCCAGTAGCAGGAGATCAACTAATGAAAAACTGTTTTTT. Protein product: CASSRRSTNEKLFF.